Listed here are 18 T cell receptor beta chains from one sample, sequenced in a study of cytomegalovirus exposure and HLA in healthy donors. PCR amplification relied on 60 Vbeta primers (plus 13 Jbeta primers). Sequencing was performed with immunoSEQ multiplex PCR; in TCRdb, only in-frame clones are kept and a portion is missing. In the table there are some 130,000 clones, about 82% of which are singletons. Sample: PBMCs. The receptors stem from a boy younger than 18 in good health and CMV-seronegative.

This chain links TRBV15 with TRBJ2-3, with unresolved D. The germline V gene has CDR1 LNHNV and CDR2 YYDKDF (reference sequence). V dropped 4 bases and J dropped 3 bases, with 11 bases sitting between them. The length of the CDR3 is 14 residues. This CDR3 is CATSTRGFTDTQYF. The DNA of the CDR3 is TGTGCCACCAGCACCCGAGGATTTACAGATACGCAGTATTTT.

The chain carries TRBV4-3 and TRBJ2-5; 8 bases fit TRBD2. The CDR3 has 16 residues. V gave up 0 bases and J gave up 6 bases; unmatched junction bases: 9. CDR1 LGHNA and CDR2 YSLEER come from the germline V gene. The CDR3 sequence: CASSQDWLAGGKTQYF. CDR3 DNA sequence: TGCGCCAGCAGCCAAGATTGGCTAGCGGGCGGAAAGACCCAGTACTTC.

This rearrangement joins TRBV29-1 to TRBJ2-3; D is unresolved. V gave up 7 bases and J gave up 2 bases, with 16 bases separating them. The CDR3 has 14 amino acids. The V gene's germline CDR1 is SQVTM and CDR2 ANQGSEA. In DNA form, the CDR3 reads TGCAGCGCCCCGAGCCCAGCGACCACAGATACGCAGTATTTT. Residues: CSAPSPATTDTQYF.

This rearrangement joins TRBV7-2 to TRBJ2-3, with 7 bases identical to TRBD2. CDR1 is SGHTA and CDR2 is FQGNSA in the germline V gene. The CDR3 is 14 amino acids. V lost 7 bases, J lost 5 bases, and 9 bases stayed unmatched. The CDR3 reads CASTTSARVDTQYF. In nucleotides, the CDR3 is TGTGCCAGCACAACTAGCGCGAGGGTAGATACGCAGTATTTT.

The rearrangement joins TRBV6-5 to TRBJ2-5, with no clear D. Trimming left V 6 bases short and J 2 bases short, with 4 bases between. The germline gives CDR1 MNHEY, CDR2 SVGAGI. This CDR3 is built from 11 residues. Here the CDR3 reads CASSRQETQYF. CDR3 nucleotides: TGTGCCAGCAGCCGTCAAGAGACCCAGTACTTC.

J is TRBJ2-3 and V is TRBV6-4, with TRBD2 matching over 12 bases. V was clipped by 9 bases and J by 0 bases; unmatched bases: 4. The CDR3 covers 15 residues. Germline CDR1 is MRHNA and CDR2 is SNTAGT. CDR3 nucleotides: TGTGCCAGTGCGACTAGCGGGGGTAGCACAGATACGCAGTATTTT. The encoded protein is CASATSGGSTDTQYF.

The chain links TRBV5-4 to TRBJ2-1; maybe TRBD2 (5 bases). This CDR3 is 15 amino acids long. V lost 4 bases, J lost 5 bases, and 16 bases lay in between. The V gene's germline CDR1 is SGHNT and CDR2 YYREEE (reference sequence). CDR3 DNA sequence: TGTGCCAGCAGCCCCCCTAGGACTGGGGACAATGAGCAGTTCTTC. Translation gives CASSPPRTGDNEQFF.

V gene TRBV5-4 combines with J gene TRBJ1-6; no reliable D call. The CDR3 is 14 amino acids. V was shortened by 1 base and J by 9 bases, with 11 bases between the two germline ends. Germline V lookup: CDR1 SGHNT, CDR2 YYREEE (reference sequence). Written as DNA, the CDR3 is TGTGCCAGCAGCTTGCCGGGGTCTAGTTCACCCCTCCACTTT. Translated, it gives CASSLPGSSSPLHF.

This chain joins TRBV10-3 and TRBJ2-6, with D maybe TRBD1 (6 bases). CDR3 length equals 18 residues. Trimming removed 10 bases from V and 0 bases from J, with 22 bases in between. Looked up from germline, CDR1 is ENHRY and CDR2 is SYGVKD. For the CDR3, the DNA is TGTGCCACGGGCGGACAGACCCGACGTGCCTCTGGGGCCAACGTCCTGACTTTC. It translates to CATGGQTRRASGANVLTF.

This chain links TRBV19 with TRBJ2-7; 7 bases line up with TRBD2. The CDR3 is 14 amino acids. Looked up from germline, CDR1 is LNHDA and CDR2 is SQIVND (reference sequence). Losses at the gene ends were 7 bases for V and 2 bases for J; bases not matched to a gene: 8. CDR3 nucleotides: TGTGCCAGTAAACTCACTAGCGCTACCTACGAGCAGTACTTC. Amino acid sequence: CASKLTSATYEQYF.

This rearrangement joins TRBV6-4 to TRBJ2-2; 10 nucleotides agree with TRBD2. Germline loops: CDR1 MRHNA, CDR2 SNTAGT. Trimming took 4 bases from V and 6 from J; bases not matched to a gene: 2. CDR3 length: 14 amino acids. The CDR3 is CASSASGRAGELFF. In nucleotides, the CDR3 is TGTGCCAGCAGTGCTAGCGGGAGAGCCGGGGAGCTGTTTTTT.

The V gene is TRBV11-3, the J gene TRBJ2-7; TRBD1 aligns across 7 bases. Unmatched junction bases numbered 10, after V lost 4 bases and J lost 13 bases. This CDR3 region has 12 residues. Germline lookup yields CDR1 SGHNT and CDR2 YENEEA. CDR3: CASSSGTAKKYF. The CDR3 DNA reads as TGTGCCAGCAGCTCGGGGACAGCAAAAAAATACTTC.

The V call is TRBV27, the J call TRBJ1-5; no definite D call. Germline V gene sequence: CDR1 MNHEY, CDR2 SMNVEV (reference sequence). This CDR3 is 13 amino acids long. Trimming cost V 5 bases and J 1 base, with 6 bases left between them. The CDR3 protein is CASSLKSNQPQHF. The CDR3 DNA reads TGTGCCAGCAGTCTTAAAAGCAATCAGCCCCAGCATTTT.

The chain is built from TRBV6-4 and TRBJ2-1, with 13 nucleotides matching TRBD2. Germline CDR1 reads MRHNA; CDR2 reads SNTAGT. This CDR3 contains 18 residues. V lost 8 bases and J lost 5; bases outside the gene matches: 15. The CDR3 protein is CASLLSLGTSGDHNEQFF. As DNA, the CDR3 is TGTGCCAGCCTATTAAGCCTGGGGACTAGCGGGGATCACAATGAGCAGTTCTTC.

The chain has TRBV6-5 and TRBJ2-3, with TRBD1 matching 7 bases. Per germline, CDR1 MNHEY and CDR2 SVGAGI. This CDR3 is 15 amino acids long. The J segment lost 4 bases and the V segment lost 0 bases, leaving 4 bases of the junction unmatched. The CDR3 nucleotides read TGTGCCAGCAGTTACTCACAGGGGTGGGCAGATACGCAGTATTTT. Amino acids: CASSYSQGWADTQYF.

This chain connects TRBV30 to TRBJ2-1; TRBD2 agrees at 11 bases. CDR1 GTSNPN and CDR2 SVGIG come from the germline V gene (reference sequence). The CDR3 is 12 residues long. J was trimmed by 12 bases and V by 3 bases; bases with no gene match: 4. CDR3 in amino acids: CAWRGTSGVQFF. As DNA, the CDR3 is TGTGCCTGGAGGGGGACTAGCGGTGTGCAGTTCTTC.

V usage is TRBV9 and J usage is TRBJ1-1; TRBD1 might be the D (5 bases). Trimming shortened V by 3 bases and J by 1 base, and 13 bases separated the two germline ends. CDR1 and CDR2 from the germline V gene are SGDLS and YYNGEE. This CDR3 is 15 amino acids long. CDR3 nucleotide sequence: TGTGCCAGCAGCGGCCTTGGGGGAGGGAACACTGAAGCTTTCTTT. Amino acid sequence: CASSGLGGGNTEAFF.

This rearrangement joins TRBV11-2 to TRBJ2-7; D is undetermined. V lost 4 bases to trimming and J lost 6 bases, with 7 bases between them. This CDR3 is 11 amino acids long. Germline-derived CDR1 and CDR2 are SGHAT and FQNNGV. The CDR3 reads CASSSPGEQYF. The DNA of the CDR3 is TGTGCCAGCAGCTCTCCCGGCGAGCAGTACTTC.